The clone carrying this T cell receptor (beta chain) was seen at least ten times. What it binds is unknown. The data were obtained in a study of breast tumors, draining lymph nodes, adjacent tissues. Study-wide results and caveats: Compared with basal-like, luminal-like tumors shared significantly more repertoire with nontumor tissue. The data were judged consistent with most tumor T cells coming from lymph node and expanding in tumor. Tumors had less TCR diversity than lymph nodes, more than nontumor tissue. The lymph node origin of tumor T cells was framed as consistent with a hypothesis, not demonstrated.

The lymph nodes were axillary draining lymph nodes from breast cancer patients. TCRdb reanalysed the multiplex PCR reads using MiXCR and keeps one entry per CDR3 protein. This table holds some 120,000 distinct CDR3 sequences, about 20% found once. This receptor was identified in a female donor with breast cancer. Some clones in this sample may be carry-over from other donors' samples. Material: axillary lymph node tissue.

Here the CDR3 DNA reads TGTGCCAGCAGCTTAGACCTCGTTCTAGCGAATGAGCAGTTCTTC. This encodes CASSLDLVLANEQFF. The genes are TRBV7-2 and TRBJ2-1; D perhaps matches TRBD2 (6 bases). Trimming left V 1 base short and J 7 bases short, with 14 bases between. This CDR3 is built from 15 residues. Germline CDR1 reads SGHTA; CDR2 reads FQGNSA.